Each of the 26 T cell receptor beta chains below was sequenced from the same sample in a study of patients and donors after allogeneic stem cell transplantation. TCRdb itself ran the RT-PCR reads through MiXCR, one entry per CDR3 protein. Seen here are approximately 170,000 distinct CDR3 sequences, more than 20% observed once, and the top ten hold more than 25%. The sample consisted of blood, either unsorted or a sorted T cell fraction (not recorded which). The receptors were sampled from a human donor who was either an allogeneic HSCT recipient or a stem cell or donor lymphocyte infusion donor (not recorded which). It is not recorded whose cells these are; they may come from a transplant donor.

This chain uses TRBV6-4 with TRBJ2-1; the D is unclear. CDR1 and CDR2 (germline): MRHNA, SNTAGT. The CDR3 extends over 16 amino acids. V was cut by 0 bases and J by 7 bases, with 16 bases left in between. CDR3 DNA sequence: TGTGCCAGCAGTGACTCCCTGGAGAAGGGTACTAATGAGCAGTTCTTC. Translating gives CASSDSLEKGTNEQFF.

This chain uses TRBV29-1 with TRBJ1-2; D is unresolved. In germline, CDR1 is SQVTM, CDR2 ANQGSEA. The CDR3 is 13 residues long. V dropped 4 bases and J dropped 0 bases, with 9 bases sitting between them. CDR3 coding DNA: TGCAGCGTTGGTCGCAGCCCTAACTATGGCTACACCTTC. This sequence encodes CSVGRSPNYGYTF.

The chain combines TRBV27 with TRBJ1-6; D might be TRBD1 (6 bases). The CDR3 loop spans 14 amino acids. Germline V CDR1 and CDR2: MNHEY, SMNVEV (reference sequence). V was cut by 5 bases and J by 7 bases, with 12 bases left in between. The CDR3 DNA is TGTGCCAGCAGTCTAGGGGGGCTAAATTCACCCCTCCACTTT. It is translated as CASSLGGLNSPLHF.

The chain uses TRBV12-3 or TRBV12-4 and TRBJ1-1; D is unresolved. V gave up 2 bases and J gave up 3 bases, with 7 bases separating them. This CDR3 comprises 13 residues. CDR3 in DNA: TGTGCCAGCAGTTTAATAGCGGACACTGAAGCTTTCTTT. Protein: CASSLIADTEAFF.

This clonotype was seen more than once but under ten times. CDR3 region: CASSLWPAAENQPQHF. CDR3 sequence (DNA): TGTGCCAGCAGTTTATGGCCCGCGGCGGAGAATCAGCCCCAGCATTTT. The chain links TRBV27 to TRBJ1-5; unclear D gene. Germline V gives CDR1 MNHEY, CDR2 SMNVEV (reference sequence). The CDR3 covers 16 residues. Trimming pared 1 base from V and 4 bases from J, leaving 14 bases between.

The V call is TRBV7-6, the J call TRBJ1-1; tentatively, D is TRBD1 (5 bases). CDR1 and CDR2 (germline): SGHVS, FNYEAQ. Trimming left V 5 bases short and J 0 bases short, with 10 bases between. This CDR3 is built from 14 residues. The chain's CDR3 is CASSPGRVNTEAFF. The CDR3 DNA follows: TGTGCCAGCAGCCCGGGACGGGTGAACACTGAAGCTTTCTTT.

The table lists this clonotype with a few counts. The chain employs TRBV20-1 and TRBJ1-5; TRBD1 matches at 7 bases. There are 15 residues in the CDR3. After removal of 6 bases from V and 0 bases from J, the junction contained 8 bases not matched to a gene. The germline gives CDR1 DFQATT, CDR2 SNEGSKA (reference sequence). CDR3 region: CSASGTAYSNQPQHF. The CDR3 nucleotides are TGCAGTGCCAGCGGGACAGCTTATAGCAATCAGCCCCAGCATTTT.

This clonotype was recorded a few times. The chain recombines TRBV7-9 with TRBJ1-1; D is unresolved. There are 15 residues in the CDR3. The germline gives CDR1 SEHNR, CDR2 FQNEAQ (reference sequence). Trimming pared 3 bases from V and 1 base from J, leaving 12 bases between. The CDR3 sequence: CASSFSAWGNTEAFF. CDR3 in DNA: TGTGCCAGCAGCTTTAGCGCGTGGGGGAACACTGAAGCTTTCTTT.

V gene TRBV4-3 combines with J gene TRBJ2-3; TRBD1 aligns across 8 bases. The CDR3 is made up of 20 amino acids. The germline CDR1 and CDR2 sequences are LGHNA and YSLEER. V was clipped by 0 bases and J by 0 bases; unmatched bases: 14. CDR3 sequence (DNA): TGCGCCAGCAGCCAAGACTTCGGACAGGGTACTCCGACTAGCACAGATACGCAGTATTTT. This sequence encodes CASSQDFGQGTPTSTDTQYF.

This clonotype was found a few times. CDR3 protein: CATSIGVEDTQYF. As DNA, the CDR3 is TGTGCCACCAGTATAGGGGTCGAAGATACGCAGTATTTT. This sequence joins TRBV24-1 and TRBJ2-3, with D possibly matching TRBD1 (5 bases). In germline, CDR1 is KGHDR, CDR2 SFDVKD. V lost 6 bases and J lost 5, with 11 bases in between. The CDR3 loop spans 13 amino acids.

This clonotype has more than one count but fewer than ten. The chain employs TRBV24-1 and TRBJ2-3; D is ambiguous. This CDR3 has 11 amino acids. Trimming pared 5 bases from V and 4 bases from J, leaving 3 bases between. Germline V gene data show CDR1 as KGHDR and CDR2 as SFDVKD. This chain's CDR3 is CATSASDTQYF. The DNA for the CDR3 is TGTGCCACCAGTGCTTCAGATACGCAGTATTTT.

J is TRBJ1-1 and V is TRBV4-2; perhaps TRBD1 as D (5 bases). The CDR3 length is 18 residues. V shed 4 bases and J shed 4 bases, with 25 bases lying between them. Germline-derived CDR1 and CDR2 are LGHNA and YNFKEQ. The DNA of the CDR3 is TGTGCCAGCAGCCGAAATCCCCACCAGGGAGGCTTGGGCACTGAAGCTTTCTTT. Its translation: CASSRNPHQGGLGTEAFF.

This clonotype was counted a few times. The CDR3 protein is CASSLTGTGKYTEAFF. CDR3 DNA sequence: TGTGCCAGCAGCCTTACCGGGACAGGGAAGTATACTGAAGCTTTCTTT. The gene calls are TRBV7-9 and TRBJ1-1; 9 positions agree with TRBD1. The CDR3 has 16 residues. CDR1 and CDR2 (germline): SEHNR, FQNEAQ (reference sequence). Trimming at V came to 5 bases and at J to 5 bases, leaving 12 bases not matched to a gene.

This rearrangement joins TRBV18 to TRBJ1-4; tentatively, D is TRBD1 (6 bases). Trimming cost V 5 bases and J 0 bases, with 19 bases left between them. The CDR3 has 18 amino acids. Germline lookup yields CDR1 KGHSH and CDR2 LQKENI. CDR3 DNA sequence: TGTGCCAGCTCATCCTATTCCGTGGAGGGGGCAACTAATGAAAAACTGTTTTTT. It codes for CASSSYSVEGATNEKLFF. Combining the CDR3 with reference TRBV18 and TRBJ1-4 gives the whole variable domain NAGVMQNPRHLVRRRGQEARLRCSPMKGHSHVYWYRQLPEEGLKFMVYLQKENIIDESGMPKERFSAEFPKEGPSILRIQQVVRGDSAAYFCASSSYSVEGATNEKLFFGSGTQLSVL.

V gene TRBV29-1 combines with J gene TRBJ2-7; tentative D call: TRBD2 (7 bases). V gave up 6 bases and J gave up 2 bases, with 11 bases separating them. CDR1 is SQVTM, CDR2 ANQGSEA, per germline. This CDR3 has 12 residues. CDR3 amino acids: CSVRGDTYEQYF. CDR3 bases: TGCAGCGTACGGGGGGACACCTACGAGCAGTACTTC.

J is TRBJ2-1 and V is TRBV4-1, with a tentative D call TRBD2 (6 bases). The CDR3 spans 15 residues. Trimming pared 4 bases from V and 4 bases from J, leaving 14 bases between. The V gene's germline CDR1 is MGHRA and CDR2 YSYEKL. The CDR3 loop is CASSRAGEVYNEQFF. The DNA for the CDR3 is TGCGCCAGCAGCCGTGCCGGGGAGGTTTACAATGAGCAGTTCTTC.

This clonotype was seen only a few times. The chain has TRBV29-1 and TRBJ2-3, with D unclear. Germline values: CDR1 SQVTM, CDR2 ANQGSEA. Trimming took 1 base from V and 5 from J, leaving 13 bases between them. CDR3 length: 14 amino acids. As DNA, the CDR3 is TGCAGCGTTGAAGTCCCAATCCCGGTAGATACGCAGTATTTT. It specifies CSVEVPIPVDTQYF.

The chain has TRBV5-1 and TRBJ2-1, with 10 bases lining up with TRBD2. The germline V gene has CDR1 SGHRS and CDR2 YFSETQ. V lost 3 bases and J lost 7; bases outside the gene matches: 13. The CDR3 totals 17 residues. The CDR3 DNA follows: TGCGCCAGCAGCTGGATCCCTAGCGGGAGTAGTGAGAATGAGCAGTTCTTC. It encodes CASSWIPSGSSENEQFF.

This clonotype was recorded a few times. The rearrangement uses TRBV4-1 and TRBJ2-7; D is undetermined. CDR1 and CDR2 (germline): MGHRA, YSYEKL. V gave up 1 base and J gave up 3 bases, with 13 bases separating them. The CDR3 loop spans 15 amino acids. CDR3 in amino acids: CASSQVERRSYEQYF. CDR3 nucleotide sequence: TGCGCCAGCAGCCAAGTCGAAAGACGCAGCTACGAGCAGTACTTC.

This clonotype was seen repeatedly, ten times or more. The V call is TRBV29-1, the J call TRBJ1-3; tentatively, D is TRBD1 (6 bases). The V end lost 7 bases, the J end lost 2 bases, and 6 bases lay between the germline ends. The CDR3 covers 11 residues. Germline assignment: CDR1 SQVTM and CDR2 ANQGSEA. The CDR3 DNA reads TGCAGCGCAGGGGCTGGAAACACCATATATTTT. It translates to CSAGAGNTIYF. Full variable domain (missing parts from reference TRBV29-1 and TRBJ1-3): SAVISQKPSRDICQRGTSLTIQCQVDSQVTMMFWYRQQPGQSLTLIATANQGSEATYESGFVIDKFPISRPNLTFSTLTVSNMSPEDSSIYLCSAGAGNTIYFGEGSWLTVV.

This rearrangement joins TRBV5-1 to TRBJ2-1, with D possibly TRBD2 on 6 matching bases. This CDR3 is built from 15 residues. Per the germline V gene, CDR1 is SGHRS and CDR2 is YFSETQ. V was cut by 2 bases and J by 4 bases, with 13 bases left in between. The CDR3 nucleotides read TGCGCCAGCAGCTTTCGCAGGGACTGGTACAATGAGCAGTTCTTC. This encodes CASSFRRDWYNEQFF.

The rearrangement joins TRBV9 to TRBJ2-7; D gene uncertain. The CDR3 consists of 14 residues. Germline V gives CDR1 SGDLS, CDR2 YYNGEE. Trimming cost V 1 base and J 1 base, with 9 bases left between them. The CDR3 DNA reads as TGTGCCAGCAGCGTATCCGACGGTTCCTACGAGCAGTACTTC. Protein product: CASSVSDGSYEQYF.

This clonotype was counted many times. This chain uses TRBV7-9 with TRBJ1-4; no clear D gene. With 1 base removed from V and 8 bases from J, the gap between germline ends came to 5 bases. Germline CDR1 reads SEHNR; CDR2 reads FQNEAQ (reference sequence). This CDR3 comprises 12 residues. The chain's CDR3 is CASSLVREKLFF. CDR3 nucleotides: TGTGCCAGCAGCTTAGTCCGGGAAAAACTGTTTTTT.

This clonotype appeared a few times. The chain is built from TRBV12-3 or TRBV12-4 and TRBJ1-2; weak D call: TRBD1 (5 bases). The V and J ends lost 5 bases and 4 bases respectively, with 17 bases between them. The CDR3 runs 15 residues. The CDR3 spells CASSLRGTRRYGYTF. CDR3 in DNA: TGTGCCAGCAGTCTTCGGGGGACGAGACGCTATGGCTACACCTTC.

DNA for the CDR3: TGTGCCAGCAGGAGTCGGGGCACTGAAGCTTTCTTT. Translating gives CASRSRGTEAFF. This chain connects TRBV25-1 to TRBJ1-1; no clear D. Trimming took 6 bases from V and 4 from J, leaving 9 bases between them. CDR1 and CDR2 from the germline V gene are MGHDK and SYGVNS. CDR3 length: 12 residues.

This sequence joins TRBV12-3 or TRBV12-4 and TRBJ1-2; weak D call: TRBD1 (6 bases). The CDR3 sequence is 14 residues long. V gave up 5 bases and J gave up 0 bases, with 10 bases separating them. For the CDR3, the DNA is TGTGCCAGCAGTGGGGACACCGCTAACTATGGCTACACCTTC. Encoded protein: CASSGDTANYGYTF.